This TCR beta chain was recorded in a study of T cells in Graves' hyperthyroidism and ophthalmopathy. Broader study findings: Most thyroid clonotypes expanded above 0.001 were also detected in blood.

Concerning this clonotype itself: The target antigen is unknown.

RNA transcripts were the template for amplifying TCR beta CDR3 regions. In the first-round RT-PCR of the TCR CDR3, the HTBI primer set was used. From the multiplex PCR reads, TCRdb called clonotypes with MiXCR, one entry per CDR3 protein. The table lists under 130,000 distinct CDR3 sequences, less than 55% of them singletons, with 20% to 30% in the top ten. There are 12 residues in the CDR3. Trimming took 4 bases from V and 1 from J, leaving 6 bases between them. Germline V gene data show CDR1 as SQVTM and CDR2 as ANQGSEA. The sequenced sample consisted of blood. The chain joins TRBV29-1 to TRBJ2-3; D is perhaps TRBD2 (6 bases). This receptor was taken from a man aged 35-49 years with Graves' hyperthyroidism. Here the CDR3 DNA reads TGCAGCGTTGGGAGGGGCACAGATACGCAGTATTTT. Amino acids: CSVGRGTDTQYF.